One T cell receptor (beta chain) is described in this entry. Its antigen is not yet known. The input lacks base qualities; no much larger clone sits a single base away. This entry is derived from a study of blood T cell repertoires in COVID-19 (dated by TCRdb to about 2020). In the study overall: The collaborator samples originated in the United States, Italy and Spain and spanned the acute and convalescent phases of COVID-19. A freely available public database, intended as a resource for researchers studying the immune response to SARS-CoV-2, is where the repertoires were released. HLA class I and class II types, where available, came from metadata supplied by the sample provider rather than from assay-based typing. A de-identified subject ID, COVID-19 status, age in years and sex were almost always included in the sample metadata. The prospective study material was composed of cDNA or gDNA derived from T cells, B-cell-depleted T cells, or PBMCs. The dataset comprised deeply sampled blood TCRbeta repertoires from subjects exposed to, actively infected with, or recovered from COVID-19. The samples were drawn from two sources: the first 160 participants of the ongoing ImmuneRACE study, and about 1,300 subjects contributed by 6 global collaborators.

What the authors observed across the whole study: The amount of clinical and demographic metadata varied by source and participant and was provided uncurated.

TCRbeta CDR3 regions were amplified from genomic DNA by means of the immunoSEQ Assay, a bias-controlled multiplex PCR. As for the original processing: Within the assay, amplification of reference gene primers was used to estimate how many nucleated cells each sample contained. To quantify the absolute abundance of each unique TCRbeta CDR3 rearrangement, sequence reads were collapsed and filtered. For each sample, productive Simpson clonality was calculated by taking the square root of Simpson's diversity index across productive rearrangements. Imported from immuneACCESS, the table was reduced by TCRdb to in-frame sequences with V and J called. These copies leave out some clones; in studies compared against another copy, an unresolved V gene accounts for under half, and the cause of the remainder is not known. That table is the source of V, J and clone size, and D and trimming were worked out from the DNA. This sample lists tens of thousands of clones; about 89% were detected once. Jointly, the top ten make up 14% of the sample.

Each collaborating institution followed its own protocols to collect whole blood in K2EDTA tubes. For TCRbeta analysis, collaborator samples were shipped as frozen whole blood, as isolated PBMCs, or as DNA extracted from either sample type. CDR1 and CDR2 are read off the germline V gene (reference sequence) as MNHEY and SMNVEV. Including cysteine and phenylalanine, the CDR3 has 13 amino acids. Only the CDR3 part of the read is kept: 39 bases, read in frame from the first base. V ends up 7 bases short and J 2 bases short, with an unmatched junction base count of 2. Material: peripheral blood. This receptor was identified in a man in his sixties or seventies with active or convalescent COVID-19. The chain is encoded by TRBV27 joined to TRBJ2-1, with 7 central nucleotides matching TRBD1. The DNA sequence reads TGTGCCAGCACCGGGACAGCCTACAATGAGCAGTTCTTC. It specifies CASTGTAYNEQFF.